The 20 T cell receptor beta chains listed next were all sequenced from one sample in a study of identical twins. Using its own MiXCR run on the 5' RACE reads, TCRdb lists one record per CDR3 protein. The sample includes just under 650,000 distinct CDR3 sequences, around 7.4% of them seen just once. Another study also made use of these data, one on yellow fever vaccine responses in identical twins.

The specimen was PBMCs. These TCRs come from a woman aged 18-35 years in good health.

This clonotype was detected only a few times. J is TRBJ2-7 and V is TRBV27, with a possible D match to TRBD2 (5 bases). The germline V gene has CDR1 MNHEY and CDR2 SMNVEV (reference sequence). This CDR3 has 15 residues. The germline V and J ends were trimmed by 5 bases and 2 bases, with 16 bases remaining between them. This CDR3 is CASSPGFGRTYEQYV. The CDR3 region has the DNA TGTGCCAGCAGTCCGGGGTTCGGACGGACCTACGAGCAGTACGTC.

This clonotype was seen a few times. This chain uses TRBV5-1 with TRBJ1-2; perhaps TRBD1 as D (6 bases). The CDR3 is 15 amino acids. V was pared by 3 bases and J by 3 bases, with 15 bases between. CDR1 SGHRS and CDR2 YFSETQ come from the germline V gene. CDR3 nucleotide sequence: TGCGCCAGCAGCTCCGGGACACCCGATTACTATGGCTACACCTTC. The encoded protein is CASSSGTPDYYGYTF.

The V call is TRBV14, the J call TRBJ2-3; unclear D gene. Trimming pared 6 bases from V and 4 bases from J, leaving 14 bases between. Germline lookup yields CDR1 SGHDN and CDR2 FVKESK. CDR3 length: 14 residues. The CDR3: CASSPLNDPDTQYF. Written as DNA, the CDR3 is TGTGCCAGCAGTCCTCTGAATGACCCAGATACGCAGTATTTT.

CDR3 protein: CASGETFKAFF. The DNA of the CDR3 is TGTGCCAGCGGGGAGACCTTTAAGGCTTTCTTT. The chain links TRBV12-3 or TRBV12-4 to TRBJ1-1; D gene uncertain. The CDR3 covers 11 residues. Deletions cut 8 bases from V and 11 bases from J, with 15 bases between.

This clonotype was counted a few times. The chain joins TRBV6-5 to TRBJ2-3; D call uncertain. Germline values: CDR1 MNHEY, CDR2 SVGAGI. V was cut by 1 base and J by 1 base, with 3 bases left in between. The CDR3 has 13 amino acids. CDR3 region: CASSYLGTDTQYF. The CDR3 nucleotides are TGTGCCAGCAGTTACTTGGGCACAGATACGCAGTATTTT.

The chain joins TRBV28 to TRBJ2-1; 9 nucleotides match TRBD1. Trimming cost V 5 bases and J 8 bases; bases outside gene matches: 16. Germline V gene data show CDR1 as MDHEN and CDR2 as SYDVKM. CDR3 size: 17 residues. The CDR3 coding sequence is TGTGCCAGCAGTCCAGTCGCCGGGACAGGGTTACACTATGAGCAGTTCTTC. Its protein product is CASSPVAGTGLHYEQFF. Looking up the rest from reference TRBV28 and TRBJ2-1 gives the full variable domain: DVKVTQSSRYLVKRTGEKVFLECVQDMDHENMFWYRQDPGLGLRLIYFSYDVKMKEKGDIPEGYSVSREKKERFSLILESASTNQTSMYLCASSPVAGTGLHYEQFFGPGTRLTVL.

The V and J genes are TRBV11-2 and TRBJ1-1, with D uncertain. The CDR3 totals 18 residues. Germline V gene lookup returns CDR1 SGHAT and CDR2 FQNNGV. Trimming removed 7 bases from V and 0 bases from J, with 24 bases in between. The CDR3 nucleotides are TGTGCCAGCACCACTTCCGGAAGGGCCCCCAGGATGAACACTGAAGCTTTCTTT. It yields the protein CASTTSGRAPRMNTEAFF.

This sequence joins TRBV20-1 and TRBJ2-1; D gene unclear. The CDR3 sequence is 13 residues long. V lost 6 bases and J 7 bases, leaving 16 bases between the germline ends. Germline values: CDR1 DFQATT, CDR2 SNEGSKA (reference sequence). In nucleotides, the CDR3 is TGCAGTGCCCCTCAGGAACCTTGGAATGAGCAGTTCTTC. This encodes CSAPQEPWNEQFF.

In its sample, this clonotype was seen many times. The chain has TRBV20-1 and TRBJ1-2, with 10 bases lining up with TRBD1. With 6 bases clipped from V and 5 bases from J, the junction kept 9 bases outside the gene matches. From germline, CDR1 is DFQATT and CDR2 SNEGSKA (reference sequence). The CDR3 has 14 residues. In nucleotides, the CDR3 is TGCAGTGCCCACCACGGGACAGGGGTTTATGGCTACACCTTC. Translated, it gives CSAHHGTGVYGYTF.

The CDR3 loop is CASSLARTGLQETQYF. In DNA form, the CDR3 reads TGCGCCAGCAGCTTGGCCAGGACAGGGTTGCAAGAGACCCAGTACTTC. The chain links TRBV5-1 to TRBJ2-5, with TRBD1 matching 8 bases. Germline-derived CDR1 and CDR2 are SGHRS and YFSETQ. V lost 0 bases and J lost 2; bases outside the gene matches: 6. This CDR3 region has 16 residues.

Ten or more counts support this clonotype. The chain links TRBV24-1 to TRBJ2-7; 7 bases agree with TRBD2. V was pared by 5 bases and J by 0 bases, with 3 bases of the junction left unmatched. CDR1 and CDR2 from the germline V gene are KGHDR and SFDVKD. There are 14 residues in the CDR3. The CDR3: CATSAGGSSYEQYF. DNA for the CDR3: TGTGCCACCAGTGCGGGGGGTAGCTCCTACGAGCAGTACTTC.

This clonotype was counted between two and nine times. V usage is TRBV29-1 and J usage is TRBJ1-1; D may be TRBD1 (6 bases). The CDR3 is 10 amino acids. CDR1 is SQVTM, CDR2 ANQGSEA, per germline. With 5 bases removed from V and 8 bases from J, the gap between germline ends came to 9 bases. The CDR3: CSVQGTEAFF. The DNA of the CDR3 is TGCAGCGTTCAGGGGACGGAAGCTTTCTTT.

This chain links TRBV29-1 with TRBJ1-1, with 11 bases lining up with TRBD1. The length of the CDR3 is 14 residues. Trimming cost V 4 bases and J 2 bases; bases outside gene matches: 3. Per the germline V gene, CDR1 is SQVTM and CDR2 is ANQGSEA. CDR3 sequence (DNA): TGCAGCGTTGTTGGACAGGGGGCAAACACTGAAGCTTTCTTT. Translated, it gives CSVVGQGANTEAFF.

This sequence joins TRBV20-1 and TRBJ2-3; 8 bases are a match to TRBD2. The ends lost 5 bases at V and 1 base at J; junction bases unmatched: 8. Looked up from germline, CDR1 is DFQATT and CDR2 is SNEGSKA (reference sequence). The CDR3 runs 15 residues. As DNA, the CDR3 is TGCAGTGCTCCTCGGGCGGGGGGAGGCACAGATACGCAGTATTTT. This codes for CSAPRAGGGTDTQYF.

This sequence joins TRBV11-2 and TRBJ2-5; 9 nucleotides align to TRBD1. Germline V gives CDR1 SGHAT, CDR2 FQNNGV. The length of the CDR3 is 16 residues. The trim removed 4 bases at V and 5 bases at J, leaving 11 bases unmatched. CDR3 in amino acids: CASSSRPGQGMETQYF. The CDR3 bases are TGTGCCAGCAGCTCGCGCCCGGGACAGGGAATGGAGACCCAGTACTTC.

Many counts were recorded for this clonotype. The rearrangement links TRBV20-1 to TRBJ2-1, with D perhaps TRBD2 (5 bases). The CDR3 sequence is 15 residues long. Trimming removed 5 bases from V and 0 bases from J, with 14 bases in between. The germline CDR1 and CDR2 sequences are DFQATT and SNEGSKA (reference sequence). In DNA, the CDR3 is TGCAGTGCTCGACCCGGGGTTACCTCCTACAATGAGCAGTTCTTC. Its translation is CSARPGVTSYNEQFF.

This clonotype was detected only a few times. The chain is built from TRBV6-1 and TRBJ1-3; 11 nucleotides align to TRBD1. The CDR3 spans 15 residues. Germline V lookup: CDR1 MNHNS, CDR2 SASEGT. The trim removed 6 bases at V and 2 bases at J, leaving 3 bases unmatched. CDR3 DNA sequence: TGTGCCAGCAGCCGGGGACAGGGGGCTGGAAACACCATATATTTT. Translation gives CASSRGQGAGNTIYF.

This clonotype occurred a few times. This chain joins TRBV20-1 and TRBJ2-3, with TRBD2 matching over 8 bases. This CDR3 contains 15 residues. The germline V gene encodes CDR1 DFQATT and CDR2 SNEGSKA (reference sequence). The V segment lost 1 base and the J segment 4 bases; nucleotides outside the gene matches: 7. CDR3 amino acids: CSARAPGLEADTQYF. The DNA of the CDR3 is TGCAGTGCTAGAGCCCCGGGACTAGAAGCAGATACGCAGTATTTT.

This clonotype appeared many times. V gene TRBV3-1 combines with J gene TRBJ2-1, with D perhaps TRBD2 (6 bases). CDR1 and CDR2 (germline): LGHDT, YNNKEL (reference sequence). V was pared by 6 bases and J by 10 bases, with 22 bases between. CDR3 length equals 15 residues. The DNA of the CDR3 is TGTGCCAGCAGTGATACCGGGACTGTTTCTAAAGAGCAGTTCTTC. As protein: CASSDTGTVSKEQFF.

This clonotype showed up just a few times. This chain joins TRBV5-1 and TRBJ2-5, with a weak D call TRBD2 (6 bases). Between the trimmed V and J ends, which lost 1 base and 4 bases, there was a span of 11 bases. Germline CDR1 and CDR2: SGHRS and YFSETQ. The CDR3 extends over 14 amino acids. The CDR3 coding sequence is TGCGCCAGCAGCTTGTGGAGGGAAGCAGAGACCCAGTACTTC. Protein: CASSLWREAETQYF.